This TCR beta chain stems from a study of blood T cell repertoires in COVID-19. Across the whole study: COVID-19 samples collected from the United States, Italy and Spain covered acute and convalescent phases. Sources were T cells, B-cell-depleted T cells, or PBMCs; the material itself was cDNA or gDNA.

V dropped 1 base and J dropped 4; count of bases not matched to a gene: 6. This CDR3 region has 15 residues. In germline, CDR1 is SGHTA, CDR2 FQGNSA. Authors' analysis steps: Amplification from reference gene primers served as the basis for estimated nucleated cell counts. Here immunoSEQ multiplex PCR was the method, and the copy in TCRdb shows in-frame clones only, minus some. The DNA was the basis for D and trimming; V, J and clone size are from that table. The sample carries approximately 240,000 clones, 65% to 90% recorded once. The chain combines TRBV7-2 with TRBJ2-5, with TRBD2 matching 7 bases. The sequence came from a woman aged 35 to 49 who had recovered from COVID-19. The sequencing input was peripheral blood. The DNA of the CDR3 is TGTGCCAGCAGCTTAGATTCGCGGGGGACAGAGACCCAGTACTTC. It is translated as CASSLDSRGTETQYF.